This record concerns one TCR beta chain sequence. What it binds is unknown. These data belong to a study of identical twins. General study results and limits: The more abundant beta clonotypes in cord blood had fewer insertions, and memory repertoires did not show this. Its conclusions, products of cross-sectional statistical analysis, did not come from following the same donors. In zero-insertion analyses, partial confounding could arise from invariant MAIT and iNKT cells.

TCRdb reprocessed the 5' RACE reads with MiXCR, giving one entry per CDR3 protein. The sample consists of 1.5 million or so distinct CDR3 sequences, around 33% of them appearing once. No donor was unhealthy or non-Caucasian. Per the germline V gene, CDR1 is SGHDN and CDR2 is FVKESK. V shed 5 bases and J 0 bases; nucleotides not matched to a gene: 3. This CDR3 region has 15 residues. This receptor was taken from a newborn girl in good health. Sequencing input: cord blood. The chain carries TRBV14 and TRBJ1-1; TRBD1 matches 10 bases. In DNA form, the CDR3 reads TGTGCCAGCAGCAAGGGGACAGGGGTGAACACTGAAGCTTTCTTT. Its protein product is CASSKGTGVNTEAFF.